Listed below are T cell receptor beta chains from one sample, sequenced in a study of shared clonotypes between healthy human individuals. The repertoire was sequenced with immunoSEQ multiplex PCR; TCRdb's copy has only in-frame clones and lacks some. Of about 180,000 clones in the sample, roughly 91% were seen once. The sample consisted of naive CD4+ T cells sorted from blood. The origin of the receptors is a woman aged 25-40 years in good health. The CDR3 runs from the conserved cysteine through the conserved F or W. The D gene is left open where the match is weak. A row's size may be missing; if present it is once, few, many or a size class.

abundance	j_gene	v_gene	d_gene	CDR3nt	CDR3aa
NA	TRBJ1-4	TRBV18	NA	TGTGCCAGCTCACCACCCCAGGCAATGGGTCAGGAAAAACTGTTTTTT	CASSPPQAMGQEKLFF
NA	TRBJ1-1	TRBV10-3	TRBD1	TGTGCCATCAGTGGGACGGACAGGGGTTCAGCTTTCTTT	CAISGTDRGSAFF
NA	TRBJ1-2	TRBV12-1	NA	TGTGCCAGCAGCCCCCTCGGCAGCCACTACACTAACTATGGCTACACCTTC	CASSPLGSHYTNYGYTF
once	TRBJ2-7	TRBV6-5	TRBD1	TGTGCCAGCAGGGACAGGCTTAGCTCCTACGAGCAGTACTTC	CASRDRLSSYEQYF
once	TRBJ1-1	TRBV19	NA	TGTGCCAGTAGCACCCCAGGGGCGAACACTGAAGCTTTCTTT	CASSTPGANTEAFF
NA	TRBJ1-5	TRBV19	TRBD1	TGTGCCAGCCGATCCGGGACAGGGGGTTTTATGGGCAATCAGCCCCAGCATTTT	CASRSGTGGFMGNQPQHF
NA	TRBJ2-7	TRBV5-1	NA	TGCGCCAGCAGCTTGGGGGGCTACGAGCAGTACTTC	CASSLGGYEQYF
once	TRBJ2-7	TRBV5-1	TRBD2	TGCGCCAGCAGAACTAGCGGGAGTCACGAGCAGTACTTC	CASRTSGSHEQYF
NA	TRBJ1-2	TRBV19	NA	TGTGCCAGTAGTACCGGACAGAGGACTTTCTATGGCTACACCTTC	CASSTGQRTFYGYTF
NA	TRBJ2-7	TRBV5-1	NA	TGCGCCAGCAGCCCTAGGGGTACCTACGAGCAGTACTTC	CASSPRGTYEQYF
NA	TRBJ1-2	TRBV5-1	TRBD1	TGCGCCAGCAGCCCTTCGACAGGGAAGAAAGATGGCTACACCTTC	CASSPSTGKKDGYTF
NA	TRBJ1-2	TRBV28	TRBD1	TGTGCCAGCAGTCCGTCGACAGGGGGCGGTGGCTACACCTTC	CASSPSTGGGGYTF
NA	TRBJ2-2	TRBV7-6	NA	TGTGCCAGCAGCTTAGTGGGAGCGGACGGGGAGCTGTTTTTT	CASSLVGADGELFF
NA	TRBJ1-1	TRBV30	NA	TGTGCCTGGAATGGGCACCGGAACACTGAAGCTTTCTTT	CAWNGHRNTEAFF
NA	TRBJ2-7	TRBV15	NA	TGTGCCACCAGCATATACAGTAGAACCTACGAGCAGTACTTC	CATSIYSRTYEQYF
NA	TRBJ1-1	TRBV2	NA	TGTGCCAGCAGTGAACACTTTGTAGGGGAGACTGAAGCTTTCTTT	CASSEHFVGETEAFF
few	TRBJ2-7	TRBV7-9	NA	TGTGCCAGCAGCAAGGGGCAGCCTGCCGCCTACGAGCAGTACTTC	CASSKGQPAAYEQYF
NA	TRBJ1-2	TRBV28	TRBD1	TGTGCCAGCAGTTCGCCCGGGACAGGAACTTATGGCTACACCTTC	CASSSPGTGTYGYTF
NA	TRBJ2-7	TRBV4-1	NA	TGCGCCAGCAGCCCCCCCCAAGGAAGGGGCGCTTATCAGGAGCAGTACTTC	CASSPPQGRGAYQEQYF
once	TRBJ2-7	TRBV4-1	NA	TGCGCCAGCAGCCAAGTGGGAGCGGTTAGCTCCTACGAGCAGTACTTC	CASSQVGAVSSYEQYF
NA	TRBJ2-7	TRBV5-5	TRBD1	TGTGCCAGCAGACAGACAGGGAGTGACGAGCAGTACTTC	CASRQTGSDEQYF
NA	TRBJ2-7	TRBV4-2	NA	TGTGCCAGCAGCCAAGACCTAACCCCCGGGTTCTACGAGCAGTACTTC	CASSQDLTPGFYEQYF
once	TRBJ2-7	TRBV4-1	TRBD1	TGCGCCAGCAGCACAACCGGACAGGGACTCTCCTACGAGCAGTACTTC	CASSTTGQGLSYEQYF
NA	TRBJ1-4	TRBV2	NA	TGTGCCAGCAAAGAGACTTACCTTGGTGGGGGGAAAAAACTGTTTTTT	CASKETYLGGGKKLFF
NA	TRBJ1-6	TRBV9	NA	TGTGCCAGCAGCCTAGTCTACCTCAATTCACCCCTCCACTTT	CASSLVYLNSPLHF
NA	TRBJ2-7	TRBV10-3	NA	TGTGCCATCAGGGGTACAGCCTCCCTCTACTACTACGAGCAGTACTTC	CAIRGTASLYYYEQYF
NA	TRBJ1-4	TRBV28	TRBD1	TGTGCCAGCAGTTTAAGGGATGCGACAGGGAGGCAAAAACTGTTTTTT	CASSLRDATGRQKLFF
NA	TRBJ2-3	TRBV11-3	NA	TGTGCCAGCAGCTTAGGCCAGAACACAGATACGCAGTATTTT	CASSLGQNTDTQYF
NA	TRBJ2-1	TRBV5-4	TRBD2	TGTGCCAGCAGCACCGGACTAGCGGGAATTTACAATGAGCAGTTCTTC	CASSTGLAGIYNEQFF
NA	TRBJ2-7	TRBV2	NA	TGTGCCAGCAGCTACGGGCCGCTATACGGCGAGCAGTACTTC	CASSYGPLYGEQYF
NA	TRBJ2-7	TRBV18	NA	TGTGCCAGCTCACCGCAGGGTCCCTACGAGCAGTACTTC	CASSPQGPYEQYF
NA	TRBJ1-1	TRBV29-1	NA	TGCAGCGTTGAAATAACAGGGATGGGCACTGAAGCTTTCTTT	CSVEITGMGTEAFF
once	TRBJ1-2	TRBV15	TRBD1	TGTGCCACCAGCATTGGTGGGACAGGGAGGTATGGCTACACCTTC	CATSIGGTGRYGYTF
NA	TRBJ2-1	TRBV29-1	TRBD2	TGCAGCGTTGAGCTGCGGGGGAGCTCCTACAATGAGCAGTTCTTC	CSVELRGSSYNEQFF
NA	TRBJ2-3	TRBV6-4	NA	TGTGCCAGCAGTCCTCGGGGGCGGGTAGCAGATACGCAGTATTTT	CASSPRGRVADTQYF
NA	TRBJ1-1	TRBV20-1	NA	TGCAGTGCTTTCAAGAACACTGAAGCTTTCTTT	CSAFKNTEAFF
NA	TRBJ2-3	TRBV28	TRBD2	TGTGCCAGCAGTTTGCCCCTAGCGGGGGGCACAGATACGCAGTATTTT	CASSLPLAGGTDTQYF
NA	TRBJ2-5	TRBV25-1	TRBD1	TGTGCCAGCAGCGGCCAGGGGGCTAAGAAGACCCAGTACTTC	CASSGQGAKKTQYF
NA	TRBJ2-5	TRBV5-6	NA	TGTGCCAGCAGCTTCGTGGGGCAAGAGACCCAGTACTTC	CASSFVGQETQYF
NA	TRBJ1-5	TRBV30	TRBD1	TGTGCCTGGAGAGAACAGGGGGTGGGTAGTCAGCCCCAGCATTTT	CAWREQGVGSQPQHF
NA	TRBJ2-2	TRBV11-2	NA	TGTGCCAGCACCACATTCCCGAACACCGGGGAGCTGTTTTTT	CASTTFPNTGELFF
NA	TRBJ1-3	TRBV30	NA	TGTGCCTGGCGGAAGGGATCTGGAAACACCATATATTTT	CAWRKGSGNTIYF
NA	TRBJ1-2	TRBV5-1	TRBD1	TGCGCCAGCAGCTTGGAAGGGGGCCCGGATGGCTACACCTTC	CASSLEGGPDGYTF
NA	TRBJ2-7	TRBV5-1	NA	TGCGCCAGCAGCTCCTTTGCGGGACTCTCCTACGAGCAGTACTTC	CASSSFAGLSYEQYF
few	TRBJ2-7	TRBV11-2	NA	TGTGCCAGCAAAAGCGGGTCCTCCTACGAGCAGTACTTC	CASKSGSSYEQYF
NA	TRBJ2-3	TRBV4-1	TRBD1	TGCGCCAGCAGCCAAGGCAGACAGGGGGTTCGGACAGATACGCAGTATTTT	CASSQGRQGVRTDTQYF
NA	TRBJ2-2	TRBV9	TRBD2	TGTGCCAGCAGCGTAGGGGAGGGGATAGCTCGCACCGGGGAGCTGTTTTTT	CASSVGEGIARTGELFF
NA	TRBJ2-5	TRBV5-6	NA	TGTGCCAGCAGCTTGGAAGGGACCCAGTACTTC	CASSLEGTQYF
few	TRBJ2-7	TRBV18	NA	TGTGCCAGCTCACTGATCGGGAACTCCTACGAGCAGTACTTC	CASSLIGNSYEQYF
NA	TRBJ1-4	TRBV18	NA	TGTGCCAGCTCACCGAGAGGACAAAATGAAAAACTGTTTTTT	CASSPRGQNEKLFF
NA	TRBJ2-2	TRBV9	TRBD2	TGTGCCAGCAGCCCCGCCCCGACTAGCGGGGAGAACACCGGGGAGCTGTTTTTT	CASSPAPTSGENTGELFF
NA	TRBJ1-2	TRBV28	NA	TGTGCCAGCAGACCCTGGCAGGGAGCCCCCCATGGCTACACCTTC	CASRPWQGAPHGYTF
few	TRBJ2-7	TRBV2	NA	TGTGCCAGCAGTGTTTTCACCGAGCAGTACTTC	CASSVFTEQYF
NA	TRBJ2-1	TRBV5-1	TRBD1	TGCGCCAGCAGCGTGACAGGGGATGAGCAGTTCTTC	CASSVTGDEQFF
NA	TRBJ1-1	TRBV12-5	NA	TGTGCTAGTGGTTTGGTAGGTAGCCCTGAAGCTTTCTTT	CASGLVGSPEAFF
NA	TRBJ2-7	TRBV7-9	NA	TGTGCCAGCAGCCCAAGTGACAGCAGTACGAGGCAGTACTTC	CASSPSDSSTRQYF
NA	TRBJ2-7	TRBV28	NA	TGTGCCAGCAGTCCCGGGGGTCCCGGGCTAGCCTACGAGCAGTACTTC	CASSPGGPGLAYEQYF
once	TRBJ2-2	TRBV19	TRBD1	TGTGCCAGTAGTATGGGACAGGGGGACACCGGGGAGCTGTTTTTT	CASSMGQGDTGELFF
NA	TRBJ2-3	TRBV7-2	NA	TGTGCCAGCAGCTTAGGACAGGACCCAAGGTTAGGCACAGATACGCAGTATTTT	CASSLGQDPRLGTDTQYF
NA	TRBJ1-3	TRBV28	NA	TGTGCCAGCAGTCTCCCCCGGACAGTCGGAAACACCATATATTTT	CASSLPRTVGNTIYF